One sample yielded the 32 T cell receptor beta chains listed below, sequenced in a study of identifying expanded T cells in peripheral blood. Sequencing was performed with immunoSEQ multiplex PCR; in TCRdb, only in-frame clones are kept and a portion is missing. The top ten hold roughly 19% of the sample, which has some 90,000 clones, approximately 90% seen once. Sequenced material: blood. The receptor source for this set is a person aged 18-69 years in good health.

This clone has only one observation. CDR3 sequence: CASSLGLLGAYGTEAFF. The DNA for the CDR3 is TGTGCCAGCAGCTTAGGTTTACTCGGGGCCTATGGGACTGAAGCTTTCTTT. The rearrangement uses TRBV7-6 and TRBJ1-1, with D maybe TRBD1 (5 bases). V was cut by 1 base and J by 5 bases, with 20 bases left in between. The V gene's germline CDR1 is SGHVS and CDR2 FNYEAQ. There are 17 residues in the CDR3.

This chain connects TRBV6-5 to TRBJ2-1, with D unresolved. The V and J ends lost 0 bases and 4 bases respectively, with 7 bases between them. The CDR3 covers 14 residues. Germline V gives CDR1 MNHEY, CDR2 SVGAGI. The CDR3 nucleotides are TGTGCCAGCAGTTACTCGGCGGAGTACAATGAGCAGTTCTTC. It encodes CASSYSAEYNEQFF.

This chain links TRBV19 with TRBJ1-6, with no clear D. Germline lookup yields CDR1 LNHDA and CDR2 SQIVND (reference sequence). The CDR3 sequence is 16 residues long. The germline V and J ends were trimmed by 5 bases and 8 bases, with 19 bases remaining between them. For the CDR3, the DNA is TGTGCCAGTAGTCCTTCGACTACAATCCAGGATTCACCCCTCCACTTT. It specifies CASSPSTTIQDSPLHF.

This rearrangement joins TRBV2 to TRBJ1-4, with TRBD1 as a possible D gene (6 bases). The CDR3 is 14 amino acids. The V end was cut by 1 base, the J end by 7 bases, with 10 bases between. Germline CDR1 SNHLY, CDR2 FYNNEI. Here the CDR3 DNA reads TGTGCCAGCAGTGAAGTCTCGGACAGTGAAAAACTGTTTTTT. Its protein product is CASSEVSDSEKLFF.

This chain links TRBV6-1 with TRBJ2-7, with 9 bases identical to TRBD1. J gave up 6 bases and V 10 bases, and 10 bases lay outside the gene matches. Germline V CDR1 and CDR2: MNHNS, SASEGT. The CDR3 spans 13 residues. The CDR3 protein is CAIAGQGLGEQYF. The CDR3 region has the DNA TGTGCCATCGCGGGACAGGGTCTCGGCGAGCAGTACTTC.

V and J are TRBV7-2 and TRBJ2-1; D not certain. Germline V gene sequence: CDR1 SGHTA, CDR2 FQGNSA. Trimming took 5 bases from V and 5 from J, leaving 10 bases between them. The CDR3 covers 13 residues. The CDR3, as DNA: TGTGCCAGCAGCCCCGGGCCTAACAATGAGCAGTTCTTC. Translating it yields CASSPGPNNEQFF.

This chain connects TRBV18 to TRBJ2-7; 8 nucleotides agree with TRBD1. CDR1 and CDR2 from the germline V gene are KGHSH and LQKENI. The J segment lost 6 bases and the V segment lost 2 bases, leaving 6 bases of the junction unmatched. The CDR3 sequence is 14 residues long. The CDR3 reads CASSPGQGRVEQYF. The CDR3 coding sequence is TGTGCCAGCTCACCAGGACAGGGTCGCGTCGAGCAGTACTTC.

The chain combines TRBV29-1 with TRBJ1-2; D possibly corresponds to TRBD1 (6 bases). Trimming pared 7 bases from V and 6 bases from J, leaving 18 bases between. Per germline, CDR1 SQVTM and CDR2 ANQGSEA. The CDR3 covers 13 residues. The DNA of the CDR3 is TGCAGCGCCCTGACAGGAGCCCGGGATGGCTACACCTTC. Its translation: CSALTGARDGYTF. The full variable domain, its missing parts supplied by reference TRBV29-1 and TRBJ1-2, is SAVISQKPSRDICQRGTSLTIQCQVDSQVTMMFWYRQQPGQSLTLIATANQGSEATYESGFVIDKFPISRPNLTFSTLTVSNMSPEDSSIYLCSALTGARDGYTFGSGTRLTVV.

The chain uses TRBV5-6 and TRBJ2-7; TRBD1 matches at 10 bases. CDR3 length: 15 residues. Trimming removed 1 base from V and 6 bases from J; junction bases left unmatched: 7. CDR1 and CDR2 (germline): SGHDT, YYEEEE. The CDR3 nucleotides read TGTGCCAGCAGCTTGTTTGGGACAGGGGCGGCCGAGCAGTACTTC. Its translation is CASSLFGTGAAEQYF.

The gene calls are TRBV18 and TRBJ1-2; no clear D gene. The germline V and J ends were trimmed by 4 bases and 3 bases, with 15 bases remaining between them. CDR1 KGHSH and CDR2 LQKENI come from the germline V gene. The CDR3 extends over 15 amino acids. In DNA, the CDR3 is TGTGCCAGCTCACGATCGGCTGCAGAGGACTATGGCTACACCTTC. As protein: CASSRSAAEDYGYTF.

This clone showed up just once. This chain links TRBV4-1 with TRBJ1-3; D unresolved. Germline-derived CDR1 and CDR2 are MGHRA and YSYEKL. Deletions cut 1 base from V and 0 bases from J, with 13 bases between. The CDR3 has 17 residues. Written as DNA, the CDR3 is TGCGCCAGCAGCCAAGTTCAGGTCGCCAACTCTGGAAACACCATATATTTT. This codes for CASSQVQVANSGNTIYF.

V and J are TRBV11-2 and TRBJ1-6, with a weak D call TRBD1 (6 bases). The CDR3 length is 14 residues. CDR1 SGHAT and CDR2 FQNNGV come from the germline V gene. Trimming left V 3 bases short and J 7 bases short, with 10 bases between. The CDR3 DNA reads as TGTGCCAGCAGCTTCGGGGACATAAATTCACCCCTCCACTTT. Amino acids: CASSFGDINSPLHF.

CDR3 DNA: TGTGCCAGCAGTGTTGACAGGGACGATGGCTACACCTTC. Translating it yields CASSVDRDDGYTF. This sequence joins TRBV2 and TRBJ1-2, with 7 nucleotides matching TRBD1. This CDR3 region has 13 residues. CDR1 is SNHLY, CDR2 FYNNEI, per germline. V lost 4 bases, J lost 6 bases, and 5 bases stayed unmatched.

This chain connects TRBV6-5 to TRBJ1-1; D gene ambiguous. This CDR3 has 15 residues. Trimming pared 0 bases from V and 0 bases from J, leaving 8 bases between. Germline V gives CDR1 MNHEY, CDR2 SVGAGI. The CDR3 sequence: CASSYSLLMNTEAFF. The CDR3 DNA follows: TGTGCCAGCAGTTACTCGTTGCTCATGAACACTGAAGCTTTCTTT.

The chain recombines TRBV5-4 with TRBJ1-2; 12 bases are shared with TRBD1. Losses at the gene ends were 0 bases for V and 4 bases for J; bases not matched to a gene: 7. The germline CDR1 and CDR2 sequences are SGHNT and YYREEE (reference sequence). The CDR3 runs 17 residues. The CDR3 DNA is TGTGCCAGCAGCTTGGACCGGGACAGGGGGCGCACCTATGGCTACACCTTC. It is translated as CASSLDRDRGRTYGYTF.

This chain uses TRBV7-6 with TRBJ2-7; 7 nucleotides match TRBD1. Per germline, CDR1 SGHVS and CDR2 FNYEAQ. The CDR3 extends over 13 amino acids. J gave up 3 bases and V 5 bases, and 4 bases lay outside the gene matches. The CDR3 here is CASSHRGFYEQYF. The CDR3 DNA follows: TGTGCCAGCAGCCACAGGGGCTTCTACGAGCAGTACTTC.

The chain is built from TRBV5-4 and TRBJ2-1; TRBD2 agrees at 15 bases. V was pared by 0 bases and J by 11 bases, with 6 bases of the junction left unmatched. The V gene's germline CDR1 is SGHNT and CDR2 YYREEE (reference sequence). The CDR3 contains 16 residues. CDR3 DNA sequence: TGTGCCAGCAGCTTGGCTGGGACTAGCGGGGGGAATAAGCAGTTCTTC. Its translation is CASSLAGTSGGNKQFF.

CDR3 sequence reads: CASSQNLQGASGDGYTF. DNA of the CDR3: TGTGCCAGCAGCCAAAATTTACAGGGGGCGAGTGGGGATGGCTACACCTTC. J is TRBJ1-2 and V is TRBV27; 9 positions agree with TRBD1. Germline V lookup: CDR1 MNHEY, CDR2 SMNVEV (reference sequence). This CDR3 region has 17 residues. V lost 6 bases and J lost 6; bases outside the gene matches: 17.

The chain combines TRBV11-2 with TRBJ1-1; no firm D call. Germline-derived CDR1 and CDR2 are SGHAT and FQNNGV. This CDR3 has 13 residues. V lost 2 bases and J lost 8, with 12 bases in between. CDR3 DNA: TGTGCCAGCAGCTTAATCGTAGGACCCGAAGCTTTCTTT. Translation: CASSLIVGPEAFF.

The rearrangement links TRBV7-6 to TRBJ2-5; D might be TRBD2 (6 bases). The V gene lost 11 bases and the J gene lost 0 bases, with 16 bases spanning the gap. CDR1 is SGHVS and CDR2 is FNYEAQ in the germline V gene. The CDR3 is made up of 14 amino acids. This chain's CDR3 is CASRSGGYQETQYF. The CDR3 DNA reads TGTGCCTCCCGGTCTGGGGGGTACCAAGAGACCCAGTACTTC.

V is TRBV6-5 and J is TRBJ1-2; no reliable D call. The CDR3 sequence is 14 residues long. With 4 bases removed from V and 8 bases from J, the gap between germline ends came to 17 bases. Germline CDR1 is MNHEY and CDR2 is SVGAGI. CDR3 in amino acids: CASSSFQGGRGYTF. The CDR3 coding sequence is TGTGCCAGCAGTTCTTTTCAAGGCGGTCGCGGCTACACCTTC.

V usage is TRBV7-9 and J usage is TRBJ2-3; no clear D gene. The CDR3 runs 12 residues. Germline V CDR1 and CDR2: SEHNR, FQNEAQ (reference sequence). Trimming stripped 5 bases from V and 4 bases from J, with 7 bases between. The CDR3 loop is CASSPDADTQYF. The CDR3 coding sequence is TGTGCCAGCAGCCCGGACGCAGATACGCAGTATTTT.

The CDR3 region is CASSIGRGSNSPLHF. The DNA for the CDR3 is TGTGCCAGTAGTATAGGAAGAGGGAGTAATTCACCCCTCCACTTT. V gene TRBV19 combines with J gene TRBJ1-6; D gene uncertain. V was shortened by 1 base and J by 6 bases, with 10 bases between the two germline ends. The germline CDR1 and CDR2 sequences are LNHDA and SQIVND (reference sequence). This CDR3 has 15 amino acids.

This chain uses TRBV4-3 with TRBJ2-4, with D tentatively TRBD1 (5 bases). CDR3 length: 12 residues. CDR1 is LGHNA and CDR2 is YSLEER in the germline V gene. The germline V and J ends were trimmed by 1 base and 8 bases, with 6 bases remaining between them. CDR3 amino acids: CASSQVGDIQYF. The CDR3 DNA reads TGCGCCAGCAGCCAAGTAGGGGACATTCAGTACTTC.

V usage is TRBV10-1 and J usage is TRBJ1-2, with 9 bases fitting TRBD1. This CDR3 has 16 residues. V gave up 4 bases and J gave up 6 bases; unmatched junction bases: 12. Per germline, CDR1 WNHNN and CDR2 SYGVQD (reference sequence). CDR3 region: CASSGASGTGWDGYTF. CDR3 DNA sequence: TGCGCCAGCAGTGGGGCCTCCGGGACAGGGTGGGATGGCTACACCTTC.

The CDR3: CASSSYGGGYTF. The CDR3 nucleotides are TGTGCCAGCAGCTCTTACGGGGGTGGCTACACCTTC. The chain couples TRBV7-6 to TRBJ1-2, with D possibly TRBD1 on 5 matching bases. The CDR3 is 12 amino acids. V dropped 4 bases and J dropped 7 bases, with 10 bases sitting between them. Looked up from germline, CDR1 is SGHVS and CDR2 is FNYEAQ.

CDR3 nucleotide sequence: TGTGCCACCAGCAGAGAAGGGATAGGCCAATACGAGCAGTACTTC. It specifies CATSREGIGQYEQYF. V usage is TRBV15 and J usage is TRBJ2-7, with no clear D. V lost 0 bases to trimming and J lost 4 bases, with 13 bases between them. Looked up from germline, CDR1 is LNHNV and CDR2 is YYDKDF (reference sequence). The CDR3 is 15 amino acids.

This chain uses TRBV5-6 with TRBJ2-2; no clear D gene. The CDR3 is made up of 14 amino acids. CDR1 is SGHDT and CDR2 is YYEEEE in the germline V gene. V gave up 7 bases and J gave up 2 bases, with 12 bases separating them. CDR3 DNA: TGTGCCAGCGGGCCACAGCATAACACCGGGGAGCTGTTTTTT. It codes for CASGPQHNTGELFF.

This rearrangement joins TRBV5-3 to TRBJ2-4, with a possible D match to TRBD2 (7 bases). TRBV5-3 is an open reading frame whose function is uncertain. This CDR3 comprises 15 residues. Trimming left V 10 bases short and J 0 bases short, with 17 bases between. This CDR3 reads CAPGEGGLAKNIQYF. The CDR3 DNA reads as TGTGCCCCCGGTGAGGGGGGGTTAGCCAAAAACATTCAGTACTTC.

The chain employs TRBV27 and TRBJ2-7; 10 bases are a match to TRBD2. Germline V gives CDR1 MNHEY, CDR2 SMNVEV (reference sequence). V lost 0 bases, J lost 4 bases, and 15 bases stayed unmatched. This CDR3 region has 19 residues. The DNA of the CDR3 is TGTGCCAGCAGTTTATCATCCCTAGCGGGGGCCACAATAAAATACGAGCAGTACTTC. It codes for CASSLSSLAGATIKYEQYF.

The rearrangement links TRBV11-2 to TRBJ1-4, with 8 bases matching TRBD1. Looked up from germline, CDR1 is SGHAT and CDR2 is FQNNGV. The V segment lost 1 base and the J segment 8 bases; nucleotides outside the gene matches: 6. The CDR3 sequence is 15 residues long. The CDR3 loop is CASSLGTGPGEKLFF. The CDR3 coding sequence is TGTGCCAGCAGCTTAGGGACAGGGCCGGGGGAAAAACTGTTTTTT.

The J gene is TRBJ2-7, the V gene TRBV6-5; perhaps TRBD2 as D (6 bases). V was trimmed by 7 bases and J by 2 bases, leaving 12 bases between them. In germline, CDR1 is MNHEY, CDR2 SVGAGI. CDR3 length: 13 amino acids. The CDR3 is CASTGPGAYEQYF. CDR3 nucleotide sequence: TGTGCCAGCACAGGGCCGGGGGCCTACGAGCAGTACTTC.